This T cell receptor delta chain was retrieved from a study of gamma-delta chains in newborns, infants, children. Study overall: Microbial exposure reportedly drives polyclonal innate γδ T cell expansion after birth.

Of note for this clone: Being one base from a much bigger clone, this may be a read error. Other DNA sequences in the sample encode the same CDR3.

CDR3 length: 22 amino acids. Germline V CDR1 and CDR2: GEAIGNYY, EKD. TCRdb re-identified clones in the reads via CATT. The sample records some 4,100 delta-chain clones, around 0.56% being singletons. The receptor's source is a child who was a newborn, infant or young child, either healthy, febrile or measles-vaccinated (not recorded which). The chain uses TRDV2 and TRDJ3; 12 positions agree with TRDD3. Sequencing used blood. In nucleotides, the CDR3 is TGCGCCTGTGACACCGTCTGGGGGATACGCAGGACGGCTGGTTGGGACACCCGACAGATGTTTTTC. It encodes CACDTVWGIRRTAGWDTRQMFF.